Detailed here is one T cell receptor beta chain. Antigen unknown. The germline V gene has CDR1 SQVTM and CDR2 ANQGSEA. The CDR3 has 17 residues. V lost 1 base to trimming and J lost 0 bases, with 16 bases between them. This sample was taken from a study of T cells after yellow fever vaccination. Findings and caveats of the study: The booster response re-showed most primary clones: over 95% CD4, approximately 90% CD8. It was the secondary response that reached its peak faster, day 5 versus 15, but it was weaker.

Production of TCR cDNA was by 5'RACE template switching, which also added a universal primer site and UMIs. TCRdb passed the 5' RACE reads through MiXCR, listing each CDR3 protein once. The repertoire holds just under 600,000 distinct CDR3 sequences, 13% seen once, with around an eighth in the top ten. The chain combines TRBV29-1 with TRBJ2-1; D is undetermined. Source: PBMCs, taken on the day of the yellow fever booster vaccination. The TCR originated in a young man who received the YFV17D yellow fever vaccine. The CDR3 reads CSVEGRVRQSSYNEQFF. In nucleotides, the CDR3 is TGCAGCGTTGAAGGGCGCGTTCGGCAAAGCTCCTACAATGAGCAGTTCTTC.